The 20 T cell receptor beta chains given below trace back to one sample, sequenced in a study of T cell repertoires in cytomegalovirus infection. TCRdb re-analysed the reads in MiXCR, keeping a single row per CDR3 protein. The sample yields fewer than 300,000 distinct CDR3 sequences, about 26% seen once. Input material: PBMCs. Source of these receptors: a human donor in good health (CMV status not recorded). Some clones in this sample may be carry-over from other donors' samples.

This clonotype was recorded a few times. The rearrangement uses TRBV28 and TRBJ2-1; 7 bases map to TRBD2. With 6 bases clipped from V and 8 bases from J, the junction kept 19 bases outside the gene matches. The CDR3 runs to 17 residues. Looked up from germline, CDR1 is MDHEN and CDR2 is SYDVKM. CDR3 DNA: TGTGCCAGCAGCTCTACGAGCGGCGCGGGACGGGGGGATGAGCAGTTCTTC. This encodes CASSSTSGAGRGDEQFF.

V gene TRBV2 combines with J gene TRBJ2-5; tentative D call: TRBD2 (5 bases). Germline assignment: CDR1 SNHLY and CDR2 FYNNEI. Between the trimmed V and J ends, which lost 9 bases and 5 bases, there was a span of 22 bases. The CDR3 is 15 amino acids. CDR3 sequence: CASTLGGLSFETQYF. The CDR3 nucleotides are TGTGCCAGTACTCTTGGAGGACTCTCGTTCGAGACCCAGTACTTC. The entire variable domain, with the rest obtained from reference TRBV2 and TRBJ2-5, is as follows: EPEVTQTPSHQVTQMGQEVILRCVPISNHLYFYWYRQILGQKVEFLVSFYNNEISEKSEIFDDQFSVERPDGSNFTLKIRSTKLEDSAMYFCASTLGGLSFETQYFGPGTRLLVL.

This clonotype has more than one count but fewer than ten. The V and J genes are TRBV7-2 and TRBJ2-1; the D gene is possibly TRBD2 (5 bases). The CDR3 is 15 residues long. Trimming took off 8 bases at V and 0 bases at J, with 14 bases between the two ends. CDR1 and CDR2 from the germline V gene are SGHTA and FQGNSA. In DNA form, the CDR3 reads TGTGCCAGCCGCGGGCGCTCGAGCTCCTACAATGAGCAGTTCTTC. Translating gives CASRGRSSSYNEQFF.

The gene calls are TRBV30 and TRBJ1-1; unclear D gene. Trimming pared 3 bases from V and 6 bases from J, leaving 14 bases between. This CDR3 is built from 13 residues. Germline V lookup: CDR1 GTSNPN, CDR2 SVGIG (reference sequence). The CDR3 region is CAWSPYPGPEAFF. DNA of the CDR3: TGTGCCTGGAGCCCATACCCTGGACCTGAAGCTTTCTTT.

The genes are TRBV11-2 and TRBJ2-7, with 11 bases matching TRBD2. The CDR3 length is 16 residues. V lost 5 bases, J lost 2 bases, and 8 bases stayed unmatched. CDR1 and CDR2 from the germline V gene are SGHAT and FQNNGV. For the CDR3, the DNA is TGTGCCAGCAGCATCTCCGGGACTAGCGGTACCTACGAGCAGTACTTC. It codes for CASSISGTSGTYEQYF.

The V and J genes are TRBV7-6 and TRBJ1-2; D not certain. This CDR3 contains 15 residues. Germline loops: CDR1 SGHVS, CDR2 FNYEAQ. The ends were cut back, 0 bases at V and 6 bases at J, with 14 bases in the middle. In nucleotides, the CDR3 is TGTGCCAGCAGCTTAGCAGAGGGTCCCGCTCATGGCTACACCTTC. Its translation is CASSLAEGPAHGYTF.

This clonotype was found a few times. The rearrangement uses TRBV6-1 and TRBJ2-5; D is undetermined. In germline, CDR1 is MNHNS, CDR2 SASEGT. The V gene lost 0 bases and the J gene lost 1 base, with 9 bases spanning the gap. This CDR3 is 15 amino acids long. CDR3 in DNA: TGTGCCAGCAGTGAAGCGCCAATCCTCCAAGAGACCCAGTACTTC. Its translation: CASSEAPILQETQYF.

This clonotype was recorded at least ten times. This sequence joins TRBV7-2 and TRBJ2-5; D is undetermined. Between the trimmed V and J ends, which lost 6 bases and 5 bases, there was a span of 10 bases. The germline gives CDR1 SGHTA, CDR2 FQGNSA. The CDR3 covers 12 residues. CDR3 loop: CASSRTMETQYF. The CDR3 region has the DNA TGTGCCAGCAGTCGAACTATGGAGACCCAGTACTTC.

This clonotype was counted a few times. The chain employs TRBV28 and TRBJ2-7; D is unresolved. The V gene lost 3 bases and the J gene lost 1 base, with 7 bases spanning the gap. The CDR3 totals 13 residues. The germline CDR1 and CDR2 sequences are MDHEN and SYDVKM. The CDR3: CASSFFRSYEQYF. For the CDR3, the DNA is TGTGCCAGCAGTTTCTTCAGGTCCTACGAGCAGTACTTC.

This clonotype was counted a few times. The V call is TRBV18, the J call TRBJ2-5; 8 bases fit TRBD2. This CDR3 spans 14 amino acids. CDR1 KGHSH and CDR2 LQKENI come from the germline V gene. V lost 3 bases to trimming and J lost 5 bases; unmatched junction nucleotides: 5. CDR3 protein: CASSPRAGAETQYF. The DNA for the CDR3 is TGTGCCAGCTCACCGCGAGCGGGAGCGGAGACCCAGTACTTC.

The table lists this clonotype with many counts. CDR3 bases: TGTGCCAGCAGCTTAATCCCAGGGAAGTACGAGCAGTACTTC. As protein: CASSLIPGKYEQYF. The chain combines TRBV7-2 with TRBJ2-7; D is perhaps TRBD1 (5 bases). The CDR3 runs 14 residues. V gave up 2 bases and J gave up 4 bases, with 12 bases separating them. Germline-derived CDR1 and CDR2 are SGHTA and FQGNSA.

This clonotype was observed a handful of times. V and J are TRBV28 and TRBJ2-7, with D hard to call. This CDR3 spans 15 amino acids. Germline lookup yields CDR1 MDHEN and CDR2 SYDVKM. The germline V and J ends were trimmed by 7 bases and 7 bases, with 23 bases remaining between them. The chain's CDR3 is CASTSLGDKSREQYF. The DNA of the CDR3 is TGTGCCAGCACCTCTCTTGGGGATAAGTCTCGAGAGCAGTACTTC. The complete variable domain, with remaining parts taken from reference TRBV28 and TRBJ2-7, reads DVKVTQSSRYLVKRTGEKVFLECVQDMDHENMFWYRQDPGLGLRLIYFSYDVKMKEKGDIPEGYSVSREKKERFSLILESASTNQTSMYLCASTSLGDKSREQYFGPGTRLTVT.

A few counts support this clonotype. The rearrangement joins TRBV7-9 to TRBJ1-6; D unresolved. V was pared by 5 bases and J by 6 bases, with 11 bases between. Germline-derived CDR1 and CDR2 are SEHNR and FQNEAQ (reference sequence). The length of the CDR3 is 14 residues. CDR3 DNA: TGTGCCAGCAGCCACGACACCGTTAATTCACCCCTCCACTTT. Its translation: CASSHDTVNSPLHF.

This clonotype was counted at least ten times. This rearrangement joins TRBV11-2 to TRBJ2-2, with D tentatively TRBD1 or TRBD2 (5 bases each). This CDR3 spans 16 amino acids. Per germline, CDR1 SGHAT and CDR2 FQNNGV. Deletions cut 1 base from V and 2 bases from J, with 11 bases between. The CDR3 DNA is TGTGCCAGCAGCTTAGTCAGGGACCTAAACACCGGGGAGCTGTTTTTT. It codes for CASSLVRDLNTGELFF.

Written as DNA, the CDR3 is TGCAGCGTGCAGAGGGGGGGCGGGGGCTACAATGAGCAGTTCTTC. Its protein product is CSVQRGGGGYNEQFF. The rearrangement joins TRBV29-1 to TRBJ2-1; D may be TRBD2 (7 bases). The CDR3 extends over 15 amino acids. V dropped 6 bases and J dropped 3 bases, with 18 bases sitting between them. Germline loops: CDR1 SQVTM, CDR2 ANQGSEA.

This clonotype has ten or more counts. CDR3 DNA sequence: TGTGCCAGTAGTATAGGACAGGGGCCCCGGAATGAGCAGTTCTTC. Protein product: CASSIGQGPRNEQFF. The chain employs TRBV19 and TRBJ2-1; 8 bases are shared with TRBD1. Germline trimming cut 1 base from V and 7 bases from J; bases unmatched to any gene: 6. The CDR3 loop spans 15 amino acids. From germline, CDR1 is LNHDA and CDR2 SQIVND (reference sequence). Together with reference TRBV19 and TRBJ2-1, the CDR3 gives the full variable domain: DGGITQSPKYLFRKEGQNVTLSCEQNLNHDAMYWYRQDPGQGLRLIYYSQIVNDFQKGDIAEGYSVSREKKESFPLTVTSAQKNPTAFYLCASSIGQGPRNEQFFGPGTRLTVL.

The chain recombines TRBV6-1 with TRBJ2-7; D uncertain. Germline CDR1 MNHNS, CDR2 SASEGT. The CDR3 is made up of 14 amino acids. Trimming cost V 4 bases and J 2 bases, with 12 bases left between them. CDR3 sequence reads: CASSVLDDTYEQYF. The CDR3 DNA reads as TGTGCCAGCAGTGTCCTTGACGATACCTACGAGCAGTACTTC.

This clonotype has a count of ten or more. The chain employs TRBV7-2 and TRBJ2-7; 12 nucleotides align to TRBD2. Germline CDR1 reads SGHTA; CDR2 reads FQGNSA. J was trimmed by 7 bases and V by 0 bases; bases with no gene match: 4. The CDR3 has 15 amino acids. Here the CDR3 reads CASSLARLAGDEQYF. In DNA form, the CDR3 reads TGTGCCAGCAGCTTAGCCCGACTAGCGGGAGATGAGCAGTACTTC.

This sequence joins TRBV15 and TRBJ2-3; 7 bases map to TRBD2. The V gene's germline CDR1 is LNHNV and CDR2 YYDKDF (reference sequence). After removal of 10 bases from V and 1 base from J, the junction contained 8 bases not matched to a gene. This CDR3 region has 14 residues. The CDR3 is CAIRERGRTDTQYF. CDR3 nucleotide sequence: TGTGCCATCAGAGAGCGGGGCCGCACAGATACGCAGTATTTT.

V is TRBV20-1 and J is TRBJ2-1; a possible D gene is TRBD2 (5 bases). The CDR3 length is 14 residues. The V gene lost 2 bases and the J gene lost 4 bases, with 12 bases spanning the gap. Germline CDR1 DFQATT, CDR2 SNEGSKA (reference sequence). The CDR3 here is CSARSPGGYNEQFF. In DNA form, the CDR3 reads TGCAGTGCTAGATCCCCAGGCGGGTACAATGAGCAGTTCTTC.